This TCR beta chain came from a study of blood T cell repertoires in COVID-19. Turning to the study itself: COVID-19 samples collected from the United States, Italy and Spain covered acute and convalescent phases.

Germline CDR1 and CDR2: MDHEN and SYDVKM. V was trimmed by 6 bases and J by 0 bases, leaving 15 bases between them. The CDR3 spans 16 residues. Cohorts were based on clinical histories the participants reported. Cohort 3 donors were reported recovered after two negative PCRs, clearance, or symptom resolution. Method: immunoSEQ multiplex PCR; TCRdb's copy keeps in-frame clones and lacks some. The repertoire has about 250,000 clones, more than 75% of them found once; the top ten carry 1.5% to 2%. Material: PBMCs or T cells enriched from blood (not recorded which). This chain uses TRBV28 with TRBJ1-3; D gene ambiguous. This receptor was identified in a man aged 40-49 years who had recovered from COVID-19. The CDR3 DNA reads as TGTGCCAGCAGCCCCCCGACACCCCGCTCTGGAAACACCATATATTTT. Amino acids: CASSPPTPRSGNTIYF.